The present T cell receptor beta chain was sequenced within a study of post-analysis software for immune sequencing data. The library was made from cDNA and included unique molecular identifiers. TCRdb passed the PCR reads through MiXCR, listing each CDR3 protein once. The table has about 820,000 distinct CDR3 sequences, about 53% seen once. Comments on this clonotype: What it recognizes is unknown.

Between the trimmed V and J ends, which lost 1 base and 6 bases, there was a span of 11 bases. Germline V gives CDR1 SGHRS, CDR2 YFSETQ. The CDR3 has 15 amino acids. Overall study results and limits: In patients, TRBV5-6, TRBV5-1 and TRBV20-1 belonged to roughly 5 TRBV segments found more frequently than in controls.

Sequenced: blood. The source of this sequence is a girl between 10 and 17 years old with multiple sclerosis. The V and J genes are TRBV5-1 and TRBJ1-6; D gene uncertain. CDR3 DNA: TGCGCCAGCAGCTTGAGGGAACGGGGTAATTCACCCCTCCACTTT. Translating gives CASSLRERGNSPLHF.